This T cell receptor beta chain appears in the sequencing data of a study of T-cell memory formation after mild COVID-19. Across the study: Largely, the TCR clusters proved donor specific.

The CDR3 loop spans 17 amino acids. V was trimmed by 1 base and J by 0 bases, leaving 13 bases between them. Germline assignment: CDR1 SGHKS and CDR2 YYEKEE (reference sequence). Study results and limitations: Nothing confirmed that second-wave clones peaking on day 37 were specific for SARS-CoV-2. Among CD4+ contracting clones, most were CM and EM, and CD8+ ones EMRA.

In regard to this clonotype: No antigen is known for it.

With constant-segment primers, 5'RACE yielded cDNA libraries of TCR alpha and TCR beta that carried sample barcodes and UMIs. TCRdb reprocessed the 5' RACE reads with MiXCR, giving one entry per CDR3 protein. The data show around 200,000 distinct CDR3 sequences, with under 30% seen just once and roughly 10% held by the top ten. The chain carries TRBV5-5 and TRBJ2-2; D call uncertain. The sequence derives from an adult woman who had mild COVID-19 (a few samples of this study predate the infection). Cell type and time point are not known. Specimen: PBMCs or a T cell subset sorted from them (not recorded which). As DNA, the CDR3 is TGTGCCAGCAGCTTGAGGGTTGCCCCGCCGAACACCGGGGAGCTGTTTTTT. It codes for CASSLRVAPPNTGELFF.